Below, 30 T cell receptor beta chains from the same sample are listed, as sequenced in a study of cytomegalovirus exposure and HLA in healthy donors. Researchers ran the PCR with 60 Vbeta and 13 Jbeta primers. TCRdb keeps only in-frame clones here, not all; method: immunoSEQ multiplex PCR. The table records fewer than 150,000 clones, around 78% of them present only once. The sequenced material came from PBMCs. The receptor source for this set is a male donor in good health and CMV-seronegative.

This clone was seen a few times. The V and J genes are TRBV5-4 and TRBJ1-1; unclear D gene. The CDR3 totals 14 residues. V was cut by 1 base and J by 10 bases, with 17 bases left in between. From germline, CDR1 is SGHNT and CDR2 YYREEE (reference sequence). As DNA, the CDR3 is TGTGCCAGCAGCTTGAGTAGGGAGCCCCGGACAGCTTTCTTT. Translating gives CASSLSREPRTAFF.

This clone was seen only a few times. V is TRBV5-1 and J is TRBJ1-1, with a possible D match to TRBD1 (6 bases). Germline assignment: CDR1 SGHRS and CDR2 YFSETQ. V lost 4 bases, J lost 7 bases, and 8 bases lay in between. The CDR3 loop spans 11 amino acids. The CDR3 protein is CASSLDSEAFF. The CDR3 DNA follows: TGCGCCAGCAGCCTGGACAGTGAAGCTTTCTTT.

The V call is TRBV7-3, the J call TRBJ2-3; D possibly corresponds to TRBD1 (5 bases). The CDR3 spans 12 residues. Germline V CDR1 and CDR2: SGHTA, FQGTGA. Trimming removed 6 bases from V and 6 bases from J, with 10 bases in between. CDR3 nucleotides: TGTGCCAGCAGTCATCCAGGGGATACGCAGTATTTT. Translation gives CASSHPGDTQYF.

V and J are TRBV5-1 and TRBJ2-1; 10 bases fit TRBD2. Germline V gene sequence: CDR1 SGHRS, CDR2 YFSETQ. The trim removed 2 bases at V and 4 bases at J, leaving 3 bases unmatched. This CDR3 has 15 amino acids. In nucleotides, the CDR3 is TGCGCCAGCAGCTTACTAGCGGGGAATTACAATGAGCAGTTCTTC. Amino acids: CASSLLAGNYNEQFF.

This clone was detected a few times. This sequence joins TRBV4-1 and TRBJ2-7, with D possibly TRBD2 on 6 matching bases. CDR1 is MGHRA, CDR2 YSYEKL, per germline. This CDR3 is built from 16 residues. V dropped 1 base and J dropped 0 bases, with 13 bases sitting between them. The CDR3 loop reads CASSQASDRSSYEQYF. The CDR3 DNA follows: TGCGCCAGCAGCCAAGCTAGCGACCGTAGCTCCTACGAGCAGTACTTC.

V usage is TRBV6-6 and J usage is TRBJ2-5; D gene unclear. Trimming cost V 4 bases and J 4 bases, with 10 bases left between them. In germline, CDR1 is MNHNY, CDR2 SVGAGI (reference sequence). CDR3 length: 13 residues. The CDR3 nucleotides read TGTGCCAGCAGTTGGTCCCTCAGAGAGACCCAGTACTTC. Its protein is CASSWSLRETQYF.

V and J are TRBV19 and TRBJ1-4; 10 bases align to TRBD1. Trimming cost V 7 bases and J 8 bases; bases outside gene matches: 4. Germline CDR1 reads LNHDA; CDR2 reads SQIVND (reference sequence). The CDR3 consists of 13 residues. In nucleotides, the CDR3 is TGTGCCAGTACCGGGACAGGGGCCGAAAAACTGTTTTTT. It yields the protein CASTGTGAEKLFF.

This clone came up a few times. The chain employs TRBV7-9 and TRBJ2-1; 9 bases are a match to TRBD2. J lost 6 bases, V lost 2 bases, and 2 bases had no gene match. The CDR3 is 14 amino acids. Germline assignment: CDR1 SEHNR and CDR2 FQNEAQ (reference sequence). The CDR3 protein is CASSLPAGGNEQFF. As DNA, the CDR3 is TGTGCCAGCAGCTTACCAGCGGGAGGCAATGAGCAGTTCTTC.

This clone was observed once. The chain combines TRBV7-9 with TRBJ1-5; possible D gene TRBD1, 5 bases. Trimming stripped 3 bases from V and 7 bases from J, with 19 bases between. Germline CDR1 is SEHNR and CDR2 is FQNEAQ (reference sequence). The CDR3 is 16 amino acids. The CDR3 protein is CASSLGWRGRGQPQHF. CDR3 DNA: TGTGCCAGCAGCTTGGGTTGGCGGGGTCGGGGCCAGCCCCAGCATTTT.

This chain joins TRBV9 and TRBJ1-2, with D possibly being TRBD1 (6 bases). Germline assignment: CDR1 SGDLS and CDR2 YYNGEE. V lost 3 bases and J 0 bases, leaving 12 bases between the germline ends. The CDR3 contains 15 residues. The CDR3 DNA follows: TGTGCCAGCAGCGGCGGCGACAGGCCTAACTATGGCTACACCTTC. This encodes CASSGGDRPNYGYTF.

This rearrangement joins TRBV5-1 to TRBJ2-1, with TRBD1 identical over 9 bases. The CDR3 is made up of 14 amino acids. Trimming cost V 5 bases and J 9 bases; bases outside gene matches: 9. Germline loops: CDR1 SGHRS, CDR2 YFSETQ. CDR3 region: CASSSGTGLTEQFF. Here the CDR3 DNA reads TGCGCCAGCAGTTCCGGGACAGGGTTGACTGAGCAGTTCTTC.

This chain joins TRBV5-1 and TRBJ2-5; 9 bases align to TRBD2. The CDR3 covers 15 residues. Per germline, CDR1 SGHRS and CDR2 YFSETQ. Trimming took 6 bases from V and 0 from J; bases not matched to a gene: 6. CDR3 residues: CASKLAGNYQETQYF. Here the CDR3 DNA reads TGCGCCAGCAAGCTAGCGGGAAACTACCAAGAGACCCAGTACTTC.

The CDR3 reads CASSPSLGGALWVSHEQYF. Here the CDR3 DNA reads TGTGCCAGCAGCCCCAGCCTTGGGGGGGCCCTATGGGTGTCCCACGAGCAGTACTTC. V and J are TRBV9 and TRBJ2-7; D perhaps matches TRBD2 (7 bases). The V gene lost 4 bases and the J gene lost 5 bases, with 31 bases spanning the gap. CDR3 length: 19 amino acids. From germline, CDR1 is SGDLS and CDR2 YYNGEE.

J is TRBJ2-3 and V is TRBV19, with TRBD2 matching over 7 bases. The CDR3 runs to 15 residues. Trimming cost V 5 bases and J 5 bases; bases outside gene matches: 10. The germline CDR1 and CDR2 sequences are LNHDA and SQIVND (reference sequence). The DNA of the CDR3 is TGTGCCAGTAGTCAAGGACTAGTAAGTAAAGATACGCAGTATTTT. Translating it yields CASSQGLVSKDTQYF.

The V and J genes are TRBV30 and TRBJ1-6; a weak D match, TRBD1 (5 bases). Looked up from germline, CDR1 is GTSNPN and CDR2 is SVGIG (reference sequence). The CDR3 contains 16 residues. The V end lost 1 base, the J end lost 4 bases, and 14 bases lay between the germline ends. CDR3 in amino acids: CAWSEASGGYNSPLHF. The CDR3 nucleotides read TGTGCCTGGAGTGAAGCCTCCGGGGGATATAATTCACCCCTCCACTTT.

The chain joins TRBV4-1 to TRBJ2-3; 7 nucleotides align to TRBD2. V lost 4 bases to trimming and J lost 2 bases; unmatched junction nucleotides: 6. This CDR3 is 15 amino acids long. From germline, CDR1 is MGHRA and CDR2 YSYEKL. The CDR3 bases are TGCGCCAGCAGCCGAGCGGCGGGAGCCACAGATACGCAGTATTTT. Translating gives CASSRAAGATDTQYF.

V gene TRBV5-4 combines with J gene TRBJ2-2; 7 bases align to TRBD2. The trim removed 0 bases at V and 4 bases at J, leaving 9 bases unmatched. The CDR3 is 17 amino acids. CDR1 and CDR2 from the germline V gene are SGHNT and YYREEE (reference sequence). The CDR3, as DNA: TGTGCCAGCAGCTTGGTGGGGTGGGAGGGCCCCACCGGGGAGCTGTTTTTT. Translating it yields CASSLVGWEGPTGELFF.

The V gene is TRBV5-1, the J gene TRBJ2-7, with TRBD2 identical over 7 bases. V lost 1 base and J lost 3; bases outside the gene matches: 7. The CDR3 runs 15 residues. Germline loops: CDR1 SGHRS, CDR2 YFSETQ. The CDR3 sequence: CASSLYREARYEQYF. Here the CDR3 DNA reads TGCGCCAGCAGCTTGTACCGGGAGGCCCGCTACGAGCAGTACTTC.

The CDR3 DNA is TGTGCCAGCAGCTCAAGCGGGAAGACAGATACGCAGTATTTT. This translates into CASSSSGKTDTQYF. V gene TRBV7-6 combines with J gene TRBJ2-3; 7 bases fit TRBD2. This CDR3 spans 14 amino acids. The germline V gene has CDR1 SGHVS and CDR2 FNYEAQ. With 4 bases clipped from V and 3 bases from J, the junction kept 4 bases outside the gene matches.

V usage is TRBV2 and J usage is TRBJ2-7, with a weak D call TRBD2 (6 bases). Germline CDR1 and CDR2: SNHLY and FYNNEI. The CDR3 is 15 amino acids. V was trimmed by 1 base and J by 4 bases, leaving 14 bases between them. CDR3 sequence reads: CASSEESRGKYEQYF. The CDR3 nucleotides read TGTGCCAGCAGTGAAGAAAGTCGGGGGAAATACGAGCAGTACTTC. The full variable domain, with the rest looked up from reference TRBV2 and TRBJ2-7, is EPEVTQTPSHQVTQMGQEVILRCVPISNHLYFYWYRQILGQKVEFLVSFYNNEISEKSEIFDDQFSVERPDGSNFTLKIRSTKLEDSAMYFCASSEESRGKYEQYFGPGTRLTVT.

CDR3: CASKRQGGLEKLFF. CDR3 bases: TGTGCCAGCAAGAGGCAGGGTGGGTTGGAAAAACTGTTTTTT. The chain carries TRBV2 and TRBJ1-4; D is perhaps TRBD1 (5 bases). Trimming cost V 7 bases and J 8 bases, with 17 bases left between them. From germline, CDR1 is SNHLY and CDR2 FYNNEI. The CDR3 runs to 14 residues.

This chain uses TRBV15 with TRBJ2-3; 7 bases align to TRBD2. Germline V gene data show CDR1 as LNHNV and CDR2 as YYDKDF (reference sequence). The junction had 7 bases not matched to a gene; V was cut back by 0 bases and J by 4 bases. The CDR3 totals 16 residues. The CDR3 DNA reads TGTGCCACCAGCAGAGATCAGGCGGGAGCAGCAGATACGCAGTATTTT. This encodes CATSRDQAGAADTQYF.

The chain recombines TRBV5-1 with TRBJ1-4; TRBD1 matches at 9 bases. Germline loops: CDR1 SGHRS, CDR2 YFSETQ. With V trimmed by 0 bases and J by 8 bases, 5 bases remained unmatched. The length of the CDR3 is 15 residues. CDR3 bases: TGCGCCAGCAGCTTGGAGACAGGGGGTGGCGAAAAACTGTTTTTT. It is translated as CASSLETGGGEKLFF.

This chain uses TRBV21-1 with TRBJ1-1; TRBD1 is the table's D call, not checked against the DNA. TRBV21-1 has pseudogene status. The CDR3 runs to 15 residues. The CDR3 sequence: CASSKKGAQTTEAFF. The CDR3 bases are TGTGCCAGCAGCAAGAAGGGGGCGCAGACCACTGAAGCTTTCTTT.

This clone was detected a few times. The genes are TRBV6-4 and TRBJ2-3, with 10 bases aligning to TRBD2. Losses at the gene ends were 8 bases for V and 3 bases for J; bases not matched to a gene: 5. CDR1 and CDR2 (germline): MRHNA, SNTAGT. The CDR3 totals 14 residues. The DNA of the CDR3 is TGTGCCAGCGCGGCTAGCGGGAGTACAGATACGCAGTATTTT. Its protein product is CASAASGSTDTQYF.

The genes are TRBV6-1 and TRBJ2-6; D remains unclear. This CDR3 is built from 13 residues. Looked up from germline, CDR1 is MNHNS and CDR2 is SASEGT. V was pared by 7 bases and J by 2 bases, with 6 bases between. The CDR3 bases are TGTGCCAGCAACGAGGCTGGGGCCAACGTCCTGACTTTC. Protein: CASNEAGANVLTF.

The J gene is TRBJ1-2, the V gene TRBV7-6, with 7 bases matching TRBD1. This CDR3 region has 14 residues. Germline lookup yields CDR1 SGHVS and CDR2 FNYEAQ. Trimming removed 5 bases from V and 4 bases from J; junction bases left unmatched: 7. The CDR3 protein is CASSTGVGGYGYTF. The CDR3 DNA follows: TGTGCCAGCAGCACAGGGGTGGGAGGCTATGGCTACACCTTC. Variable domain in full (rest from reference TRBV7-6 and TRBJ1-2): GAGVSQSPRYKVTKRGQDVALRCDPISGHVSLYWYRQALGQGPEFLTYFNYEAQQDKSGLPNDRFSAERPEGSISTLTIQRTEQRDSAMYRCASSTGVGGYGYTFGSGTRLTVV.

The chain is built from TRBV14 and TRBJ2-3; D is unresolved. This CDR3 is built from 12 residues. Germline CDR1 SGHDN, CDR2 FVKESK. V lost 8 bases and J 4 bases, leaving 10 bases between the germline ends. The CDR3: CASARSADTQYF. In DNA form, the CDR3 reads TGTGCCAGCGCGAGGTCCGCAGATACGCAGTATTTT.

This clone has more than one count but fewer than ten. This chain uses TRBV5-6 with TRBJ2-1; TRBD1 aligns across 8 bases. This CDR3 has 14 residues. CDR1 is SGHDT, CDR2 YYEEEE, per germline. V dropped 2 bases and J dropped 6; count of bases not matched to a gene: 4. This CDR3 is CASSFGTGGNEQFF. For the CDR3, the DNA is TGTGCCAGCAGCTTCGGGACAGGTGGCAATGAGCAGTTCTTC.

The CDR3 loop is CASSETGGGSYAGELFF. CDR3 in DNA: TGTGCCAGCAGTGAGACGGGGGGTGGTAGCTACGCCGGGGAGCTGTTTTTT. The rearrangement links TRBV25-1 to TRBJ2-2; 7 nucleotides match TRBD2. Germline V gene data show CDR1 as MGHDK and CDR2 as SYGVNS. The CDR3 extends over 17 amino acids. After removal of 3 bases from V and 6 bases from J, the junction contained 13 bases not matched to a gene.